This TCR beta chain appears in the sequencing data of a study of blood T cell repertoires in COVID-19. Produced via immunoSEQ multiplex PCR; TCRdb's table is partial and in-frame only. The repertoire includes roughly 250,000 clones, approximately 84% of them detected once, and around a sixth sits in the top ten. The V and J ends lost 3 bases and 0 bases respectively, with 17 bases between them. The length of the CDR3 is 18 residues. Germline CDR1 and CDR2: LGHDT and YNNKEL (reference sequence). This sequence originates from a person aged 70 to 85 with COVID-19, enrolled during active disease. Sequenced input: peripheral blood. The chain employs TRBV3-1 (or the pseudogene TRBV3-2) and TRBJ1-4, with D uncertain. CDR3 DNA: TGTGCCAGCAGCCACCTACATTCCCGAGCGGCAACTAATGAAAAACTGTTTTTT. This gives the protein CASSHLHSRAATNEKLFF.